The sequence of this T cell receptor beta chain was determined in a study of regulatory T cells in long-lasting Graves disease (dated by TCRdb to the early 2020s). In terms of the full investigation: Persistent Graves' disease meant more than 5 years of antithyroid drug treatment with TSH receptor autoantibodies that stayed positive. Patients with persistent Graves' disease were compared with patients with newly diagnosed Graves' disease using TCR sequencing and RNA sequencing of peripheral blood. The study was registered as a clinical trial and conducted in China. A total of roughly 33 samples underwent TCR sequencing: some 13 from persistent and about 20 from newly diagnosed Graves' disease patients. On average, persistent Graves' disease patients in the clinical cohort had been on antithyroid drugs for about 9.7 years.

The research as a whole found: As a limitation, the authors acknowledged that the small sample size may reduce accuracy. Sequencing and analysis were limited to the TCR beta chain. A larger number of public clonotypes was shared among persistent patients (around 2,500) than among newly diagnosed patients (about 990). Persistent disease showed preferential use of TRBV28, TRBJ1-2 and TRBJ2-5, whereas newly diagnosed disease favored TRBV20-1 and TRBJ2-1. The study examined only peripheral blood because the primary lesion, thyroid tissue, could not be accessed. Persistent Graves' disease patients showed lower TCR Shannon entropy and fewer highly expanded clones than newly diagnosed patients, suggesting clonal expansion.

The time point label here, explained by the study, means: persistent/refractory GD, antithyroid drugs over 5 years with positive TRAb. RNA was extracted from PBMCs in TRIzol for both TCR sequencing and RNA sequencing. The diagnosis of Graves' disease followed American Thyroid Association guidelines. Patients for the study were recruited at an endocrinology department in Xi'an, China. From each patient, around 9 milliliters of peripheral blood was collected into an EDTA anticoagulant tube. Ficoll Paque Plus density gradient separation was used to isolate PBMCs, and no further T cell sorting was done. An Agilent 2100 Bioanalyzer and agarose gel were used to check RNA quality, while a NanoDrop 2000 measured RNA concentration. This clonotype has only a few counts. Its antigen is currently not known. No base quality values were provided; no much bigger clone lies one nucleotide off. Libraries were built with multiplex PCR. Sequencing instrument: Illumina HiSeq 4000. TCR beta libraries were built with iRepertoire HTBI primers and Arm-PCR amplification of CDR3 regions. Before sequencing, the PCR products underwent gel purification. In the source study's methods: Gene usage analysis of CDR3 amino acid clonotypes relied on the approximately 60 TRBV and about 15 TRBJ segments identified across samples. Filtered high-quality paired reads were merged into contigs using COPE and FqMerger. BLAST was used to align contigs to IMGT TRBV, TRBD and TRBJ reference genes, and CDR3 was defined according to IMGT. Clonotypes above 0.1% frequency were classified as highly expanded clones. Shannon entropy was used to measure repertoire diversity, and the Gini coefficient was used to measure V-J evenness. Clonotypes shared by more than one individual were considered public. The public sequencing data were trimmed at Q25 with fastp and processed into clonotypes with MiXCR by TCRdb, which kept only in-frame beta chains. Records with the same CDR3 protein are collapsed into one entry carrying the most frequent genes and DNA. The V and J calls, along with clone size, are taken from TCRdb and not from the paper's own processing. Across this sample there are 350,000 to 450,000 distinct CDR3 sequences, with more than 20% seen only once. The top ten clones comprise approximately 27% of the sample.

V is cut by 2 bases and J by 7 bases, and the space between the germline ends is 12 bases. The CDR3 spans 14 residues, from the cysteine through the phenylalanine. Only the CDR3 portion is preserved as DNA: 42 bases, with reading frame beginning at the first base. Specimen: peripheral blood mononuclear cells (PBMCs), collected when the disease was refractory, from a patient treated with antithyroid drugs. This clonotype was obtained from a woman in her 40s with Graves disease. Donor details come from another sample of the same person, matched by shared clones. The receptor chain draws on TRBV12-3 or TRBV12-4 and TRBJ2-1; the D gene is not confidently resolved. The DNA sequence follows: TGTGCCAGCAGTTTACAGGACGCAAAAAATGAGCAGTTCTTC. Its amino acids are CASSLQDAKNEQFF.